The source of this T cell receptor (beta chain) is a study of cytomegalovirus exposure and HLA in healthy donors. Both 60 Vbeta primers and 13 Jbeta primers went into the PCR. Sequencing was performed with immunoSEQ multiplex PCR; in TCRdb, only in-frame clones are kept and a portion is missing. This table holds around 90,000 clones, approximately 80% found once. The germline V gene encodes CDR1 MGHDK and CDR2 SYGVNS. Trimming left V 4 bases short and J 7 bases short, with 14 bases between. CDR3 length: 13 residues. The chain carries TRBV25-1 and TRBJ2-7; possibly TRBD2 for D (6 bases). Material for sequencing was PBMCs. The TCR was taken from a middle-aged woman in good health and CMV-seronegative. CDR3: CASSAGLLGEQYF. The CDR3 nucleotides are TGTGCCAGCAGTGCGGGACTCCTGGGGGAGCAGTACTTC.